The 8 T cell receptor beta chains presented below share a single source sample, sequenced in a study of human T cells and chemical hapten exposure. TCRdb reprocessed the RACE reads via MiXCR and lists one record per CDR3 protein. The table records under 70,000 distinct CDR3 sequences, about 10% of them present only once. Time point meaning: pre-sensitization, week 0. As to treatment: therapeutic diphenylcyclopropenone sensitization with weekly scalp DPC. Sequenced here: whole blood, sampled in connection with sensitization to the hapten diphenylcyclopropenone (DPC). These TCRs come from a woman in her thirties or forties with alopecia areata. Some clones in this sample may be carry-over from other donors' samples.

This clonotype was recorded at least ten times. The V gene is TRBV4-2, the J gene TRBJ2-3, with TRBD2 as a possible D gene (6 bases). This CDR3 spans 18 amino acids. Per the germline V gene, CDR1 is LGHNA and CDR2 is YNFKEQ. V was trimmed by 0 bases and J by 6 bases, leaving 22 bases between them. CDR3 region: CASSQDPDSGHDFDTQYF. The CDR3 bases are TGTGCCAGCAGCCAAGATCCGGATAGCGGCCACGACTTCGATACGCAGTATTTT.

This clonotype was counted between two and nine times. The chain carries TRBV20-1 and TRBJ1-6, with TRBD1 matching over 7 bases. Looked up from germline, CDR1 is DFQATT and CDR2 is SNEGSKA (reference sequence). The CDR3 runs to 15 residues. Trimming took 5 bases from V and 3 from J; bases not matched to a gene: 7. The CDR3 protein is CSALDRENYNSPLHF. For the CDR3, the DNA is TGCAGTGCTCTAGACAGGGAAAACTATAATTCACCCCTCCACTTT.

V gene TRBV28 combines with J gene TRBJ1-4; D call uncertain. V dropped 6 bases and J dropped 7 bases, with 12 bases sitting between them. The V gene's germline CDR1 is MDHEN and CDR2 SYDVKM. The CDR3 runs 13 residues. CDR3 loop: CASSPSGLEKLFF. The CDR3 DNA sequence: TGTGCCAGCAGCCCGAGTGGTCTTGAAAAACTGTTTTTT.

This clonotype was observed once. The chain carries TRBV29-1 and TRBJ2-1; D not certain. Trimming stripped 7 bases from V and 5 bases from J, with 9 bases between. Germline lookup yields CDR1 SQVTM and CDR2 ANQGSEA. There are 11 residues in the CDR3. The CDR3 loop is CSARPDNEQFF. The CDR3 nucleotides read TGCAGCGCCAGACCCGACAATGAGCAGTTCTTC.

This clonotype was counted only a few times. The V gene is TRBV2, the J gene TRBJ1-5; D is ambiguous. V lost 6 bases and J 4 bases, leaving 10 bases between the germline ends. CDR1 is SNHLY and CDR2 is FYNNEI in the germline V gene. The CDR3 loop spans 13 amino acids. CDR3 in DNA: TGTGCCAGCAGAAGGGATTTAAATCAGCCCCAGCATTTT. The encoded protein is CASRRDLNQPQHF.

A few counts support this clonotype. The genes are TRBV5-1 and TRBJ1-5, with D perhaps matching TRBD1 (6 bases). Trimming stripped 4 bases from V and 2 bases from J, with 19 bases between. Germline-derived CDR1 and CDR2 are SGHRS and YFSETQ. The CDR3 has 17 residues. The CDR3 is CASSIRPQGMGNQPQHF. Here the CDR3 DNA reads TGCGCCAGCAGCATCCGCCCCCAGGGGATGGGCAATCAGCCCCAGCATTTT.

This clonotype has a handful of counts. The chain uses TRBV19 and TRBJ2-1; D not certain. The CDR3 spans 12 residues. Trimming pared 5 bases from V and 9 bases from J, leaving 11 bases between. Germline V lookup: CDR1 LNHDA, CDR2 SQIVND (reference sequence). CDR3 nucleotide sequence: TGTGCCAGTAGTGCAGCGTCAGGTGAGCAGTTCTTC. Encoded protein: CASSAASGEQFF.

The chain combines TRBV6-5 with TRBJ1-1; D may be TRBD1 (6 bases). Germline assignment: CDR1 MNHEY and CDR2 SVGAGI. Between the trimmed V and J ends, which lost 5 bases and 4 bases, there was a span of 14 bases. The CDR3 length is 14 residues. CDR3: CASSETRGGTEAFF. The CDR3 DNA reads TGTGCCAGCAGTGAGACCAGGGGAGGCACTGAAGCTTTCTTT.